Following are 9 T cell receptor beta chains from one sample sequenced in a study of identifying expanded T cells in peripheral blood (dated by TCRdb to the late 2010s). The library relied on the immunoSEQ multiplex PCR assay. The table comes from immuneACCESS by way of TCRdb, which keeps in-frame sequences with V and J called. Part of the clones is missing from these tables; in studies checked, under half for an unresolved V gene and the rest for unknown reasons. The sample table shows roughly 81,000 clones, and around 83% are seen once. Roughly a fifth of the sample lies in the top ten. Material for sequencing was blood. Receptors originate from a person between 18 and 69 years old in good health.

The genes are TRBV9 and TRBJ1-5; 9 bases fit TRBD1. The CDR3 is 15 amino acids. Germline V gene lookup returns CDR1 SGDLS and CDR2 YYNGEE. The V and J ends lost 4 bases and 6 bases, in that order; junction bases with no gene match: 8. The CDR3 nucleotides read TGTGCCAGCAGCTCCACAGGGGGCGCGTTTCAGCCCCAGCATTTT. It codes for CASSSTGGAFQPQHF.

The V call is TRBV6-5, the J call TRBJ1-1, with 7 nucleotides matching TRBD1. V lost 0 bases, J lost 5 bases, and 6 bases stayed unmatched. The CDR3 totals 15 residues. CDR1 is MNHEY and CDR2 is SVGAGI in the germline V gene. This CDR3 is CASSYSGGAGTEAFF. The CDR3 DNA reads TGTGCCAGCAGTTACTCAGGGGGCGCGGGGACTGAAGCTTTCTTT.

The chain recombines TRBV6-1 with TRBJ2-7, with TRBD2 matching over 7 bases. The CDR3 has 13 residues. Germline V lookup: CDR1 MNHNS, CDR2 SASEGT. V trimming: 11 bases; J trimming: 6 bases; junction bases outside the gene matches: 13. CDR3: CAYLGRESGEQYF. As DNA, the CDR3 is TGTGCCTACTTGGGGAGGGAAAGCGGCGAGCAGTACTTC.

The V and J genes are TRBV27 and TRBJ2-3, with D possibly matching TRBD1 (6 bases). Germline V gene sequence: CDR1 MNHEY, CDR2 SMNVEV (reference sequence). V lost 3 bases, J lost 1 base, and 11 bases lay in between. The CDR3 has 15 residues. CDR3 sequence reads: CASSFYRAGTDTQYF. The CDR3 DNA sequence: TGTGCCAGCAGTTTCTACAGGGCCGGCACAGATACGCAGTATTTT.

The CDR3 loop reads CASSMGTPISNQPQHF. The CDR3 coding sequence is TGTGCCAGTAGTATGGGGACTCCCATTAGCAATCAGCCCCAGCATTTT. This rearrangement joins TRBV19 to TRBJ1-5; possible D gene TRBD1, 5 bases. CDR1 is LNHDA, CDR2 SQIVND, per germline (reference sequence). The CDR3 is 16 amino acids. Trimming removed 3 bases at V and 0 bases at J, with 12 bases between.

The chain is built from TRBV9 and TRBJ2-7; no clear D gene. The V gene's germline CDR1 is SGDLS and CDR2 YYNGEE. The CDR3 sequence is 15 residues long. Trimming stripped 0 bases from V and 6 bases from J, with 16 bases between. The CDR3 is CASSVGSGTPFEQYF. CDR3 DNA: TGTGCCAGCAGCGTAGGTTCGGGCACCCCTTTCGAGCAGTACTTC.

This clone was counted only a few times. This chain links TRBV6-1 with TRBJ2-7, with 10 bases aligning to TRBD2. Trimming cost V 4 bases and J 4 bases; bases outside gene matches: 1. CDR3 length: 13 residues. Germline CDR1 and CDR2: MNHNS and SASEGT. CDR3 nucleotides: TGTGCCAGCAGTGTAGCGGGAGGATACGAGCAGTACTTC. Translated, it gives CASSVAGGYEQYF.

The chain recombines TRBV30 with TRBJ1-5, with D unresolved. Trimming cost V 1 base and J 7 bases, with 11 bases left between them. The CDR3 consists of 13 residues. Germline V gene sequence: CDR1 GTSNPN, CDR2 SVGIG (reference sequence). The CDR3 nucleotides read TGTGCCTGGAGTGGGGGTGGCGGGCAGCCCCAGCATTTT. It codes for CAWSGGGGQPQHF. Filled out from reference TRBV30 and TRBJ1-5, the complete variable domain reads SQTIHQWPATLVQPVGSPLSLECTVEGTSNPNLYWYRQAAGRGLQLLFYSVGIGQISSEVPQNLSASRPQDRQFILSSKKLLLSDSGFYLCAWSGGGGQPQHFGDGTRLSIL.

This clone appeared once. The chain recombines TRBV5-1 with TRBJ2-3; the match to TRBD2 covers 9 bases. The CDR3 contains 15 residues. V trimming: 0 bases; J trimming: 2 bases; junction bases outside the gene matches: 1. Germline V CDR1 and CDR2: SGHRS, YFSETQ. The CDR3: CASSLGLAVTDTQYF. Here the CDR3 DNA reads TGCGCCAGCAGCTTGGGACTAGCGGTCACAGATACGCAGTATTTT.